These 18 T cell receptor beta chains share one sample of origin, sequenced in a study of blood T cells in healthy people across ages. A second PCR of roughly 7 to 11 cycles used a sample-barcoded 5' primer and a J-beta primer mix. MiXCR was run by TCRdb on the 5' RACE reads, yielding one entry per CDR3 protein. The table shows fewer than 950,000 distinct CDR3 sequences, with around half occurring only once. The sample taken for sequencing was blood. These receptors were taken from a man older than 75 in good health.

The V and J genes are TRBV21-1 and TRBJ2-3; the table's D gene call, TRBD2, was not cross checked with the DNA. TRBV21-1 is annotated as a pseudogene. The CDR3 is 20 residues long. The CDR3 protein is CASSNAQGKREGRLHRDAYF. CDR3 nucleotide sequence: TGTGCCAGCAGCAATGCACAGGGAAAGCGGGAGGGCCGACTACACAGAGACGCGTATTTT.

The rearrangement joins TRBV5-1 to TRBJ1-1, with 7 nucleotides matching TRBD1. Trimming at V came to 1 base and at J to 0 bases, leaving 9 bases not matched to a gene. The CDR3 extends over 17 amino acids. CDR1 and CDR2 from the germline V gene are SGHRS and YFSETQ. Here the CDR3 DNA reads TGCGCCAGCAGCTTGTGGAGGGGGCAGGATCTGAACACTGAAGCTTTCTTT. Translated, it gives CASSLWRGQDLNTEAFF. Together with reference TRBV5-1 and TRBJ1-1, the CDR3 gives the full variable domain: KAGVTQTPRYLIKTRGQQVTLSCSPISGHRSVSWYQQTPGQGLQFLFEYFSETQRNKGNFPGRFSGRQFSNSRSEMNVSTLELGDSALYLCASSLWRGQDLNTEAFFGQGTRLTVV.

As concerns this clonotype: A read error may account for a junction end that differs from germline. Here the CDR3 DNA reads TGTGCCAGCAGCCCCGGCGGGCTAGCGGGACCACGTGGTGAGCAGTTTTTC. This encodes CASSPGGLAGPRGEQFF. J is TRBJ2-1 and V is TRBV11-3, with 9 bases lining up with TRBD2. Germline V lookup: CDR1 SGHNT, CDR2 YENEEA. This CDR3 has 17 residues.

There are a few counts of this clonotype. The chain uses TRBV7-2 and TRBJ1-1; tentative D call: TRBD1 (5 bases). Per germline, CDR1 SGHTA and CDR2 FQGNSA. This CDR3 has 14 amino acids. V gave up 5 bases and J gave up 1 base, with 11 bases separating them. CDR3 sequence reads: CASSAGPTNTEAFF. The CDR3 DNA sequence: TGTGCCAGCAGCGCGGGACCCACGAACACTGAAGCTTTCTTT.

This clonotype was counted between two and nine times. J is TRBJ1-2 and V is TRBV10-3, with D perhaps TRBD1 (5 bases). CDR3 size: 17 residues. V gave up 6 bases and J gave up 4 bases, with 24 bases separating them. Looked up from germline, CDR1 is ENHRY and CDR2 is SYGVKD. The CDR3 bases are TGTGCCATCAGACATACCCCGGACACCCCGAGGGGCTATGGCTACACCTTC. Its translation: CAIRHTPDTPRGYGYTF.

The chain is built from TRBV18 and TRBJ2-7; tentative D call: TRBD2 (6 bases). CDR3 size: 16 residues. V lost 3 bases and J lost 4, with 19 bases in between. Germline V gene sequence: CDR1 KGHSH, CDR2 LQKENI. The CDR3 reads CASSPLTSNERYEQYF. CDR3 coding DNA: TGTGCCAGCTCACCCCTAACTAGCAATGAGCGTTACGAGCAGTACTTC.

Worth noting for this clonotype: The junction and the germline gene differ at one end; a read error may be behind it. The chain is built from TRBV24-1 and TRBJ2-3, with a weak D call TRBD1 (6 bases). The CDR3 spans 14 residues. Germline V gene lookup returns CDR1 KGHDR and CDR2 SFDVKD. The CDR3 nucleotides are TGCGTCACCAGGGCAGGGGTTCGGACAGATACGCAGTATTTT. Protein product: CVTRAGVRTDTQYF.

The chain employs TRBV20-1 and TRBJ2-1, with TRBD2 identical over 7 bases. J gave up 6 bases and V 7 bases, and 18 bases lay outside the gene matches. CDR3 length equals 16 residues. Germline V CDR1 and CDR2: DFQATT, SNEGSKA (reference sequence). The CDR3 DNA reads as TGCAGTGTCTCGCCCCTACTAGCAAAGCGGGGCAATGAGCAGTTCTTC. The encoded protein is CSVSPLLAKRGNEQFF.

A note on this clonotype: A read error may account for a junction end that differs from germline. The genes are TRBV5-6 and TRBJ1-1; D call uncertain. The CDR3 consists of 15 residues. CDR1 and CDR2 from the germline V gene are SGHDT and YYEEEE. The CDR3 nucleotides are TGTGCCAGCACCTTGGTGCCCGGAGGGAACACTGAAGCTTTCTTT. It translates to CASTLVPGGNTEAFF.

V gene TRBV10-3 combines with J gene TRBJ2-7; 9 nucleotides agree with TRBD1. V was pared by 3 bases and J by 9 bases, with 15 bases of the junction left unmatched. This CDR3 region has 16 residues. CDR1 and CDR2 (germline): ENHRY, SYGVKD. CDR3 DNA sequence: TGTGCCATCAGTGACATACTCCCGGGACAGGGAAGTTGGCAGTACTTC. This codes for CAISDILPGQGSWQYF.

CDR3 bases: TGTGCCAGCAGTCACGCAGTAAACTATGGCTACACCTTC. Amino acid sequence: CASSHAVNYGYTF. The chain recombines TRBV6-1 with TRBJ1-2; unclear D gene. CDR1 is MNHNS, CDR2 SASEGT, per germline. V shed 5 bases and J shed 2 bases, with 9 bases lying between them. The CDR3 totals 13 residues.

This chain uses TRBV29-1 with TRBJ2-5, with 8 bases identical to TRBD1. The CDR3 consists of 15 residues. With 8 bases clipped from V and 5 bases from J, the junction kept 16 bases outside the gene matches. The germline V gene has CDR1 SQVTM and CDR2 ANQGSEA. CDR3 DNA sequence: TGCAGCTATGGGACAGGCGGGTTTTCATGGGAGACCCAGTACTTC. Its protein is CSYGTGGFSWETQYF.

This chain connects TRBV12-3 or TRBV12-4 to TRBJ1-1, with D tentatively TRBD1 (5 bases). V shed 5 bases and J shed 5 bases, with 12 bases lying between them. The length of the CDR3 is 13 residues. The CDR3 here is CASSMLRGTEAFF. As DNA, the CDR3 is TGTGCCAGCAGTATGCTCCGGGGGACTGAAGCTTTCTTT.

This clonotype was recorded only once. The rearrangement joins TRBV5-1 to TRBJ2-1; the match to TRBD1 covers 12 bases. CDR1 SGHRS and CDR2 YFSETQ come from the germline V gene. The CDR3 sequence is 16 residues long. V lost 4 bases, J lost 12 bases, and 14 bases stayed unmatched. The CDR3 DNA follows: TGCGCCAGCAGCCCCAAAGGGGGACAGGGGGCTTTCGGGCAGTTCTTC. This codes for CASSPKGGQGAFGQFF.

In its sample, this clonotype was seen a few times. The chain recombines TRBV5-6 with TRBJ2-7; a possible D gene is TRBD2 (5 bases). This CDR3 region has 14 residues. Trimming removed 4 bases at V and 1 base at J, with 12 bases between. Germline assignment: CDR1 SGHDT and CDR2 YYEEEE. The CDR3 spells CASSPGSSSYEQYF. The CDR3 DNA follows: TGTGCCAGCAGCCCGGGGAGCTCATCCTACGAGCAGTACTTC.

The rearrangement uses TRBV9 and TRBJ2-1; D unclear. Trimming removed 7 bases from V and 1 base from J, with 12 bases in between. The CDR3 is made up of 14 amino acids. The germline gives CDR1 SGDLS, CDR2 YYNGEE. The CDR3 region has the DNA TGTGCCAGCTCTTCACGACCTTCCTACAATGAGCAGTTCTTC. Its translation is CASSSRPSYNEQFF.

The chain has TRBV5-4 and TRBJ2-4, with TRBD1 matching over 7 bases. With 0 bases clipped from V and 15 bases from J, the junction kept 9 bases outside the gene matches. Germline CDR1 SGHNT, CDR2 YYREEE (reference sequence). This CDR3 comprises 13 residues. CDR3 sequence reads: CASSLDGQEASYF. In nucleotides, the CDR3 is TGTGCCAGCAGCTTGGATGGACAGGAGGCGTCGTACTTC.

This chain uses TRBV4-1 with TRBJ2-7; no definite D call. This CDR3 has 13 amino acids. The germline V and J ends were trimmed by 3 bases and 2 bases, with 8 bases remaining between them. Germline V gene data show CDR1 as MGHRA and CDR2 as YSYEKL. The CDR3 sequence: CASSHRVPYEQYF. DNA of the CDR3: TGCGCCAGCAGCCACCGGGTCCCCTACGAGCAGTACTTC.